The 11 T cell receptor beta chains listed next were all sequenced from one sample in a study of blood T cell repertoires in COVID-19. The data were produced by immunoSEQ multiplex PCR, yet TCRdb's version contains in-frame clones alone and is incomplete. The data show about 110,000 clones, about four fifths seen once. Material for sequencing was peripheral blood. All receptors derive from a woman aged 70-85 years with acute or convalescent COVID-19.

There are a few counts of this clone. The chain has TRBV7-8 and TRBJ1-1, with a tentative D call TRBD1 (5 bases). V dropped 1 base and J dropped 2 bases, with 14 bases sitting between them. There are 16 residues in the CDR3. CDR1 is SGHVS, CDR2 FQNEAQ, per germline. The CDR3 DNA reads as TGTGCCAGCAGCTTAGGGGGATCCCAGGGTAACACTGAAGCTTTCTTT. Translation gives CASSLGGSQGNTEAFF.

The chain links TRBV7-9 to TRBJ2-7; the D gene is possibly TRBD1 (6 bases). Germline CDR1 and CDR2: SEHNR and FQNEAQ (reference sequence). The V and J ends lost 6 bases and 5 bases respectively, with 23 bases between them. The CDR3 is made up of 16 amino acids. CDR3 amino acids: CASSFEPWQGIHEQYF. The CDR3 DNA reads as TGTGCCAGCAGTTTCGAACCCTGGCAGGGGATACACGAGCAGTACTTC. Full variable domain (missing parts from reference TRBV7-9 and TRBJ2-7): DTGVSQNPRHKITKRGQNVTFRCDPISEHNRLYWYRQTLGQGPEFLTYFQNEAQLEKSRLLSDRFSAERPKGSFSTLEIQRTEQGDSAMYLCASSFEPWQGIHEQYFGPGTRLTVT.

This clone showed up just a few times. V and J are TRBV28 and TRBJ2-1; 7 bases line up with TRBD2. V lost 2 bases to trimming and J lost 13 bases; unmatched junction nucleotides: 11. CDR3 size: 14 residues. Germline assignment: CDR1 MDHEN and CDR2 SYDVKM. CDR3 in DNA: TGTGCCAGCAGTTTAGGCGGGAGTCCCTCCTCCCAGTTCTTC. This sequence encodes CASSLGGSPSSQFF.

In this sample, this clone turned up once. This chain connects TRBV11-1 to TRBJ2-2; tentatively, D is TRBD1 (6 bases). This CDR3 spans 15 amino acids. Trimming removed 5 bases at V and 0 bases at J, with 10 bases between. Germline assignment: CDR1 SGHAT and CDR2 FQDESV (reference sequence). The CDR3 DNA reads as TGTGCCAGCAGCCGTAGGACAGCGAACACCGGGGAGCTGTTTTTT. Residues: CASSRRTANTGELFF.

A single count supports this clone. V and J are TRBV11-2 and TRBJ1-6; the match to TRBD1 covers 8 bases. This CDR3 comprises 13 residues. Germline V gene data show CDR1 as SGHAT and CDR2 as FQNNGV. The J segment lost 7 bases and the V segment lost 5 bases, leaving 1 base of the junction unmatched. The CDR3 nucleotides read TGTGCCAGCAGCCGGACAGGGAATTCACCCCTCCACTTT. It translates to CASSRTGNSPLHF.

CDR3 sequence (DNA): TGTGCCAGCAGCTTAACTAGCGGAGGAACCTACGAGCAGTACTTC. Protein product: CASSLTSGGTYEQYF. The J gene is TRBJ2-7, the V gene TRBV7-2; 8 nucleotides line up with TRBD2. Germline V lookup: CDR1 SGHTA, CDR2 FQGNSA. The V gene end was trimmed by 2 bases and the J gene end by 2 bases; junction bases not matched to a gene: 5. This CDR3 has 15 amino acids.

This clone has just one count. The chain employs TRBV29-1 and TRBJ1-6; 8 bases map to TRBD1. The CDR3 is made up of 13 amino acids. V shed 6 bases, J shed 8 bases, and the junction held 6 bases outside the gene matches. Germline CDR1 is SQVTM and CDR2 is ANQGSEA. This CDR3 is CSVAGTGDSPLHF. CDR3 bases: TGCAGCGTAGCCGGGACAGGCGATTCACCCCTCCACTTT.

This chain connects TRBV10-3 to TRBJ1-4; 7 nucleotides match TRBD1. The V gene end was trimmed by 6 bases and the J gene end by 11 bases; junction bases not matched to a gene: 9. In germline, CDR1 is ENHRY, CDR2 SYGVKD. CDR3 length: 13 amino acids. CDR3 sequence reads: CAISPRTGGKLFF. Here the CDR3 DNA reads TGTGCCATCAGCCCTAGGACAGGAGGGAAACTGTTTTTT.

In DNA, the CDR3 is TGTGCCAGCAGCTTGGACCGGACAGGGGTTGGCTACACCTTC. This encodes CASSLDRTGVGYTF. The V gene is TRBV5-5, the J gene TRBJ1-2, with 9 nucleotides matching TRBD1. The CDR3 runs 14 residues. CDR1 is SGHKS and CDR2 is YYEKEE in the germline V gene (reference sequence). The V segment lost 0 bases and the J segment 7 bases; nucleotides outside the gene matches: 4.

The rearrangement uses TRBV7-9 and TRBJ2-1, with D maybe TRBD2 (6 bases). Per the germline V gene, CDR1 is SEHNR and CDR2 is FQNEAQ (reference sequence). The CDR3 totals 15 residues. The V end lost 5 bases, the J end lost 5 bases, and 16 bases lay between the germline ends. This CDR3 is CASSPPLAVNNEQFF. CDR3 nucleotide sequence: TGTGCCAGCAGCCCCCCTTTAGCGGTAAACAATGAGCAGTTCTTC.

This chain links TRBV23-1 with TRBJ2-2; perhaps TRBD1 as D (6 bases). TRBV23-1 is recorded as an ORF, its role being uncertain. The CDR3 covers 20 residues. V was cut by 3 bases and J by 6 bases, with 29 bases left in between. In nucleotides, the CDR3 is TGCGCCAGCAGTCACCCTCTCGCTTGGGGACAACCGAAGGATTCCGGGGAGCTGTTTTTT. This sequence encodes CASSHPLAWGQPKDSGELFF.